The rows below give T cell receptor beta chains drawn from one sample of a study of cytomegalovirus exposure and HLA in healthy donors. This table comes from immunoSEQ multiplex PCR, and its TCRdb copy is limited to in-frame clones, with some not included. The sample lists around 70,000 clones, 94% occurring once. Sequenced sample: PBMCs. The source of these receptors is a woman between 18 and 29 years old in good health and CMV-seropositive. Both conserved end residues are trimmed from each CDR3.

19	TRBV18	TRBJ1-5	ASSPTLRGGTGRFSNQPQH
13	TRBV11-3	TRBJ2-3	ASSLGQGLADTQY
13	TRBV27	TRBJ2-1	ASTMGARGYNEQF
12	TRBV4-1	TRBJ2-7	ASSTAAGSYEQY
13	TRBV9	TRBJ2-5	ASSVGPAGRETQY
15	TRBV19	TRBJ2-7	ASSIFGLAGGPYEQY
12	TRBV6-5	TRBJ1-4	ASNRGGGREKLF
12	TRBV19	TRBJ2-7	ASSGTTSSYEQY
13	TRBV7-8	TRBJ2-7	ASSRTGGGSYEQY
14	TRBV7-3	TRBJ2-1	ASSLTSYVLAGEQF
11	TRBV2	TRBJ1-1	AGTGEMNTEAF
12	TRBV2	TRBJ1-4	ASRESQLNEKLF
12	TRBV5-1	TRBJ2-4	ASSSGQGQNIQY
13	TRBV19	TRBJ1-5	ASSIGSGSGQPQH
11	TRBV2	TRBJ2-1	ASSGNGVHEQF
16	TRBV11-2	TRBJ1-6	ASRPVDWGLAYNSPLH
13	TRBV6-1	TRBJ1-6	ASSRDLSYNSPLH
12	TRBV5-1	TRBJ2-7	ASRLAGGTYEQY
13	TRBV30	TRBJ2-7	AWSVGSGGLYEQY
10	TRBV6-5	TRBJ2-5	ATAPLGGLWD
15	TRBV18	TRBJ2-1	ASSLGQGDRFVNEQF
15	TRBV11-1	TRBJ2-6	ASGAQGKSSGANVLT
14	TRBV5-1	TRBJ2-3	ASSPTTSGSTDTQY
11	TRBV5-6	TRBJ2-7	ASSLVHSYEQY
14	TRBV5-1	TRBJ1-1	ASSPPTWDSGGAAF
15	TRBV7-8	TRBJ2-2	ASSLSRGGARTGELF
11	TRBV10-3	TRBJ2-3	AIQGGGADTQY
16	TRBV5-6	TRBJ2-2	ASRPNRGTLANTGELF
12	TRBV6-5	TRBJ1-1	ASSYADSGTEAF
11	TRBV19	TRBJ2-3	ASSIDQGDTQY
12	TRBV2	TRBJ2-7	ASSRDSFSYEQY
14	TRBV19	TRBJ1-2	ASSMVPAGMNYGYT
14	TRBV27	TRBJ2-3	ASSLSLQGFADTQY
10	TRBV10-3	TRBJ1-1	AISVRDSEAF
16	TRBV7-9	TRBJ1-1	ASSLARTGGGLDTEAF
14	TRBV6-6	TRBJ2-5	ASSYSVAGGMETQY
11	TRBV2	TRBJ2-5	ASSGRKQETQY
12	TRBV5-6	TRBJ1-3	ASSFGGSGNTIY
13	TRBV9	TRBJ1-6	ASSVEGGNNSPLH
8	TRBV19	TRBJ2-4	ASQGDIQY
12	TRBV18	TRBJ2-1	ASSPASAHNEQF
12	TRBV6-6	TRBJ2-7	ASIGTSGSGEQY
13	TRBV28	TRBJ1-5	ASSQVGSGYQPQH
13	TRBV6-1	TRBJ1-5	ASSEKLRGNQPQH
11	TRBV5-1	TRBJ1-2	ASSTGGNYGYT
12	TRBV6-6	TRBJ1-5	ASTFSPGNQPQH
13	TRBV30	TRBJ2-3	AWSVGTGGTDTQY
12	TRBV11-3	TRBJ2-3	ASSLGRGSDTQY
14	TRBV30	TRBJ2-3	AWSGGSGPSTDTQY
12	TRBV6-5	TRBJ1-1	ASRTGTLNTEAF
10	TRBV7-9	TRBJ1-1	ASTEADTEAF
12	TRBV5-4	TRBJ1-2	ASSGEGNPYGYT
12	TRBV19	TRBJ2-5	ASSTTGGKETQY